The clone carrying this T cell receptor beta chain was seen a handful of times. The CDR3 spans 15 residues. V shed 1 base and J shed 10 bases, with 22 bases lying between them. Germline-derived CDR1 and CDR2 are SQVTM and ANQGSEA. Amplification targeted TCR beta CDR3 regions from RNA transcripts. HTBI primers were employed in a first-round RT-PCR of the TCR CDR3. TCRdb redid the calling of the multiplex PCR reads with MiXCR, one entry per CDR3 protein. The data show a few hundred thousand distinct CDR3 sequences, 14% seen once. The data were taken from a study of T cells in Graves' hyperthyroidism and ophthalmopathy. The hyperthyroidism patients had all been newly diagnosed, and their disease duration was under 2 months. Their ages ranged from 18 to 65 years. Exclusion criteria comprised uncontrolled infection, other autoimmune disease, pregnancy or lactation.

This receptor was taken from a woman between 40 and 55 years old with Graves' hyperthyroidism. The sequencing sample was made of blood. The chain has TRBV29-1 and TRBJ1-1; D is unclear. CDR3 sequence reads: CSVEVTGAGDLGAFF. The CDR3 DNA is TGCAGCGTTGAAGTTACCGGAGCTGGCGACCTGGGAGCTTTCTTT.